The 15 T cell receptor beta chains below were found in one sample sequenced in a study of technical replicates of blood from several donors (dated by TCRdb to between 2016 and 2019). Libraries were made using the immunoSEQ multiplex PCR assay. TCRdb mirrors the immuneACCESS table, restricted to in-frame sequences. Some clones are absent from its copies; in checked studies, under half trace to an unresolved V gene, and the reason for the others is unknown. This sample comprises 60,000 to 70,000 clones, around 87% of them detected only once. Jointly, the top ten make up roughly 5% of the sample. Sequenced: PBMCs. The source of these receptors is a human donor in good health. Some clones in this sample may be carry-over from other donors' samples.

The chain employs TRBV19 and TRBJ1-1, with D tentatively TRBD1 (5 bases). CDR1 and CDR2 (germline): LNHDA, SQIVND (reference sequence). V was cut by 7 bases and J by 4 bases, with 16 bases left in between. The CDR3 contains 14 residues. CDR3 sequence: CASTIGGRGTEAFF. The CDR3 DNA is TGTGCCAGTACGATCGGGGGTCGGGGCACTGAAGCTTTCTTT.

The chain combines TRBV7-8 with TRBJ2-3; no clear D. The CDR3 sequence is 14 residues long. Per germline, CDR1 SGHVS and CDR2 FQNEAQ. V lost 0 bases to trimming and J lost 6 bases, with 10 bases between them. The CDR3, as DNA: TGTGCCAGCAGCTTAGCTCTGGGCTGGGATACGCAGTATTTT. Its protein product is CASSLALGWDTQYF. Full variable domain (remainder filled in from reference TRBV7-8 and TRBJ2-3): GAGVSQSPRYKVAKRGQDVALRCDPISGHVSLFWYQQALGQGPEFLTYFQNEAQLDKSGLPSDRFFAERPEGSVSTLKIQRTQQEDSAVYLCASSLALGWDTQYFGPGTRLTVL.

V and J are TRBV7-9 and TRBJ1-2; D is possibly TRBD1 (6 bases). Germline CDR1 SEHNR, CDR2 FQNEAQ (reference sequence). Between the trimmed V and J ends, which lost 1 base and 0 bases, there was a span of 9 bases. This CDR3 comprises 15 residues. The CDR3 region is CASSLGTDANYGYTF. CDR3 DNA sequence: TGTGCCAGCAGCTTAGGGACAGACGCTAACTATGGCTACACCTTC. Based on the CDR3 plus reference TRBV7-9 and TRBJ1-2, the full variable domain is DTGVSQNPRHKITKRGQNVTFRCDPISEHNRLYWYRQTLGQGPEFLTYFQNEAQLEKSRLLSDRFSAERPKGSFSTLEIQRTEQGDSAMYLCASSLGTDANYGYTFGSGTRLTVV.

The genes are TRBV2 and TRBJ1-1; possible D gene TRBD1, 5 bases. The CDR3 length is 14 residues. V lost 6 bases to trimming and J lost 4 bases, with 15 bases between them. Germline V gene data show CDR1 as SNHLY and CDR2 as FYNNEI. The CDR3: CASRGTGGITEAFF. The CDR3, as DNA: TGTGCCAGCAGGGGGACGGGGGGGATCACTGAAGCTTTCTTT.

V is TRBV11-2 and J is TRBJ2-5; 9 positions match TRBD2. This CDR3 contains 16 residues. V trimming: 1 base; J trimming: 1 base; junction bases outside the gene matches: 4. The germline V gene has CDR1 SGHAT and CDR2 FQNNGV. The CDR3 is CASSLVAAGGQETQYF. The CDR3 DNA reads TGTGCCAGCAGCTTAGTAGCAGCGGGGGGCCAAGAGACCCAGTACTTC.

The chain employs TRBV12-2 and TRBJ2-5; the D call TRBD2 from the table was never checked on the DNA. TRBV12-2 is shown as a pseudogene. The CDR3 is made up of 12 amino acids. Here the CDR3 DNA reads TGTGCAAGTCGCCGACCGAGGGAGACCCAGTACTTC. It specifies CASRRPRETQYF.

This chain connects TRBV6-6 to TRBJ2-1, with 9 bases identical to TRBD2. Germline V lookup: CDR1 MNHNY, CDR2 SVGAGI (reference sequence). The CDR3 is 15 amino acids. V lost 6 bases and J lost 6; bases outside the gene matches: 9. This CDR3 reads CASSNVAGVVNEQFF. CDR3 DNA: TGTGCCAGCAGCAATGTAGCGGGAGTTGTCAATGAGCAGTTCTTC.

The CDR3 DNA follows: TGTGCCATCAGTGATTCACAGCCTCCCGACGAGCAGTACTTC. Protein product: CAISDSQPPDEQYF. The chain carries TRBV10-3 and TRBJ2-7; D uncertain. Germline-derived CDR1 and CDR2 are ENHRY and SYGVKD. This CDR3 has 14 amino acids. V was pared by 3 bases and J by 5 bases, with 14 bases between.

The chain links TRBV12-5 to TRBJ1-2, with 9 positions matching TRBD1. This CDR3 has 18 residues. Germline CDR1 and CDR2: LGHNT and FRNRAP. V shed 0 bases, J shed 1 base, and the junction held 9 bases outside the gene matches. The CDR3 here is CASGLVGGVTGGNYGYTF. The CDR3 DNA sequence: TGTGCTAGTGGTTTGGTAGGAGGGGTGACAGGGGGTAACTATGGCTACACCTTC.

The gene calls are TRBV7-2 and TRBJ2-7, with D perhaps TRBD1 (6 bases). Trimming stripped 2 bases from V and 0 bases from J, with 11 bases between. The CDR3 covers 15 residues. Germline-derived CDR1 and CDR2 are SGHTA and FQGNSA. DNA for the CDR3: TGTGCCAGCAGCTTACCAATACAGGGCTCCTACGAGCAGTACTTC. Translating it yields CASSLPIQGSYEQYF.

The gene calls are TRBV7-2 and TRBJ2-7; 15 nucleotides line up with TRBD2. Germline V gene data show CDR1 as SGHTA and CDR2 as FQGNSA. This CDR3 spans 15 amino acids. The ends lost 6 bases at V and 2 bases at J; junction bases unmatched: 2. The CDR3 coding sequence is TGTGCCAGCAGTTGGACTAGCGGGGGGGCCTACGAGCAGTACTTC. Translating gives CASSWTSGGAYEQYF.

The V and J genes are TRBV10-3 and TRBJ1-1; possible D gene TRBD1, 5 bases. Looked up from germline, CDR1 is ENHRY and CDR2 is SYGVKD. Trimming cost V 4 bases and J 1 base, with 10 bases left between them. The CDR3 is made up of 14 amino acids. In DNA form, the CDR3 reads TGTGCCATCAGTGTGGACATTAAGAACACTGAAGCTTTCTTT. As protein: CAISVDIKNTEAFF.

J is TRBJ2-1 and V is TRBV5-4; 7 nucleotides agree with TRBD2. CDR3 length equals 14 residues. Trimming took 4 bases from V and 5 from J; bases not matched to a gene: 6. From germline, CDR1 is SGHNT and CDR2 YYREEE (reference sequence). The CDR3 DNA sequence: TGTGCCAGCAGCGTCAAGCGGGGAAACAATGAGCAGTTCTTC. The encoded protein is CASSVKRGNNEQFF.

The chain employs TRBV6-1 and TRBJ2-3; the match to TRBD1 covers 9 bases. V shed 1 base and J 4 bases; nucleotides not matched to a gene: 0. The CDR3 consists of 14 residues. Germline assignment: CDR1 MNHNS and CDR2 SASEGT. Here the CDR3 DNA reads TGTGCCAGCAGTGAAGGACAGGGGGCAGATACGCAGTATTTT. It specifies CASSEGQGADTQYF.

The CDR3 reads CAWSVGLAGWYEQFF. As DNA, the CDR3 is TGTGCCTGGAGTGTAGGACTAGCGGGATGGTATGAGCAGTTCTTC. V gene TRBV30 combines with J gene TRBJ2-1, with 12 bases lining up with TRBD2. Germline V gene sequence: CDR1 GTSNPN, CDR2 SVGIG (reference sequence). The CDR3 extends over 15 amino acids. J gave up 8 bases and V 0 bases, and 5 bases lay outside the gene matches. Together with reference TRBV30 and TRBJ2-1, the CDR3 gives the full variable domain: SQTIHQWPATLVQPVGSPLSLECTVEGTSNPNLYWYRQAAGRGLQLLFYSVGIGQISSEVPQNLSASRPQDRQFILSSKKLLLSDSGFYLCAWSVGLAGWYEQFFGPGTRLTVL.